These T cell receptor beta chains were read from a single sample in a study of patients and donors after allogeneic stem cell transplantation. Each CDR3 protein gets one entry after TCRdb re-called the RT-PCR reads with MiXCR. This table holds about 39,000 distinct CDR3 sequences, roughly 29% found once. Sample: blood, either unsorted or a sorted T cell fraction (not recorded which). All receptors derive from a human donor who was either an allogeneic HSCT recipient or a stem cell or donor lymphocyte infusion donor (not recorded which). It is not recorded whose cells these are; they may come from a transplant donor. Both conserved end residues are part of each CDR3.

V gene,CDR3 length,CDR3 protein
TRBV18,15,CASLRQGNTNYGYTF
TRBV6-5,13,CASTPGEVYGYTF
TRBV3-1,13,CASSLLGNTEAFF
TRBV9,15,CASSVDGGATGEQHF
TRBV10-3,14,CAISNPSPDSPLHF
TRBV10-3,18,CAVAGTSGRGSVYNEQFF
TRBV7-6,14,CASSPNRVYNEQFF
TRBV5-1,14,CASSFIGVGEKLFF
TRBV5-1,16,CASNIPTGRTNEKLFF
TRBV20-1,11,CSEAGLNEQFF
TRBV3-1,13,CASSPGHLYPQHF
TRBV5-1,14,CASSLVGNTGELFF
TRBV10-3,14,CATGRETSTGELFF
TRBV28,14,CASSRTGVHSPLHF
TRBV5-1,15,CASSLGAGAVDTQYF
TRBV6-6,15,CASSYLRPGMNEQFF
TRBV21-1,19,CASRCDRTEPLRRGTEAFF
TRBV7-2,15,CASSLVGGYTGELFF
TRBV11-2,13,CASIRGSTDTQYF
TRBV29-1,12,CSVKDRNYGYTF
TRBV29-1,13,CSVPPRLSTEAFF
TRBV2,13,CASKGQGKETQYF
TRBV9,16,CASSVGSGSFRYEQYF
TRBV5-1,14,CASSLVVGYNEQFF
TRBV6-2/TRBV6-3,16,CASSYSRTSGTYEQYF